The 5 T cell receptor beta chains in this list originate from one sample, sequenced in a study of CD8 T cells in ankylosing spondylitis (dated by TCRdb to between 2016 and 2019). Preparation of the library involved 5' RACE. Sequencer: Illumina HiSeq 2500. The public reads were reanalyzed by TCRdb: fastp trimming at Q25, MiXCR alignment, in-frame beta chains only. Rows with one shared CDR3 protein collapse into an entry with the most common genes and DNA. The sample data list 85,000 to 100,000 distinct CDR3 sequences, and about 8.3% of these were observed just once. The biggest ten clones account for roughly 9.9% of the sample. Sequenced sample: blood, either unsorted or a sorted T cell fraction (not recorded which). The source of these receptors is a male donor with ankylosing spondylitis or in good health (not recorded which).

This clonotype is a singleton in its sample. V is TRBV7-8 and J is TRBJ2-7, with unresolved D. Germline V gives CDR1 SGHVS, CDR2 FQNEAQ. The CDR3 is 13 residues long. V was clipped by 4 bases and J by 3 bases, with 10 bases between them. The CDR3 spells CASSSELLYEQYF. The CDR3 DNA is TGTGCCAGCAGCTCGGAGCTCCTCTACGAGCAGTACTTC.

This clonotype was seen at least ten times. V is TRBV6-1 and J is TRBJ1-1, with a weak D call TRBD1 (5 bases). This CDR3 is 13 amino acids long. The germline V gene encodes CDR1 MNHNS and CDR2 SASEGT. With 7 bases removed from V and 3 bases from J, the gap between germline ends came to 12 bases. CDR3 bases: TGTGCCAGCACCCCAAGGGGCGACACTGAAGCTTTCTTT. It specifies CASTPRGDTEAFF.

This clonotype was found many times. The CDR3 DNA is TGCAGTGCCCTCCGGCAGCTCACAGATACGCAGTATTTT. Translation gives CSALRQLTDTQYF. The chain links TRBV20-1 to TRBJ2-3; no reliable D call. The CDR3 consists of 13 residues. Trimming stripped 6 bases from V and 2 bases from J, with 12 bases between. The V gene's germline CDR1 is DFQATT and CDR2 SNEGSKA (reference sequence).

This clonotype appeared a single time. V is TRBV6-2 or TRBV6-3 and J is TRBJ2-1, with D possibly TRBD1 on 5 matching bases. Germline loops: CDR1 MNHEY, CDR2 SVGEGT. V lost 7 bases, J lost 4 bases, and 26 bases lay in between. The length of the CDR3 is 18 residues. The CDR3 nucleotides are TGTGCCAGCAAGACAGTCTTCTTGGGGCCCTATTATTACAATGAGCAGTTCTTC. Its protein is CASKTVFLGPYYYNEQFF.

This clonotype was seen repeatedly, ten times or more. The chain has TRBV7-9 and TRBJ2-7, with 9 bases matching TRBD2. The CDR3 spans 17 residues. With 4 bases clipped from V and 5 bases from J, the junction kept 15 bases outside the gene matches. Germline CDR1 reads SEHNR; CDR2 reads FQNEAQ (reference sequence). The CDR3 nucleotides are TGTGCCAGCAGCTCCACTCCAAGGGCGGGAGGGCCGAACGAGCAGTACTTC. Its translation is CASSSTPRAGGPNEQYF. Looking up the rest from reference TRBV7-9 and TRBJ2-7 gives the full variable domain: DTGVSQNPRHKITKRGQNVTFRCDPISEHNRLYWYRQTLGQGPEFLTYFQNEAQLEKSRLLSDRFSAERPKGSFSTLEIQRTEQGDSAMYLCASSSTPRAGGPNEQYFGPGTRLTVT.